Listed below are T cell receptor beta chains from one sample, sequenced in a study of cytomegalovirus exposure and HLA in healthy donors. The assay was immunoSEQ multiplex PCR, and TCRdb's table has in-frame clones only and misses some. The sample includes 200,000 to 250,000 clones, 60% to 80% of them seen just once. The specimen sequenced was PBMCs. The receptor source for this set is a male donor in good health and CMV-seronegative. The CDR3 runs from the conserved cysteine through the conserved F or W. The D gene is left open where the match is weak. The size field is filled for only some rows; it gives once, few, many or a size class.

size: once; D: -; V: TRBV28; J: TRBJ1-2; CDR3: CASSLRGSNYGYTF; DNA: TGTGCCAGCAGTTTAAGGGGCTCAAACTATGGCTACACCTTC
size: -; D: -; V: TRBV15; J: TRBJ2-7; CDR3: CATSIASLSSRVSYEQYF; DNA: TGTGCCACCAGCATAGCCTCCTTGAGTTCTCGTGTCTCCTACGAGCAGTACTTC
size: -; D: TRBD1; V: TRBV5-1; J: TRBJ1-1; CDR3: CASSLDRAARAFF; DNA: TGCGCCAGCAGCCTGGACAGGGCAGCACGAGCTTTCTTT
size: -; D: -; V: TRBV18; J: TRBJ2-7; CDR3: CASSPDLGSEQYF; DNA: TGTGCCAGCTCACCAGACCTAGGAAGCGAGCAGTACTTC
size: -; D: -; V: TRBV7-6; J: TRBJ1-3; CDR3: CASSPTQGASGNTIYF; DNA: TGTGCCAGCAGCCCGACCCAAGGAGCCTCTGGAAACACCATATATTTT
size: -; D: TRBD2; V: TRBV19; J: TRBJ2-3; CDR3: CASSRTSEHYTDTQYF; DNA: TGTGCCAGTAGTAGGACTAGCGAGCATTACACAGATACGCAGTATTTT
size: -; D: TRBD2; V: TRBV11-3; J: TRBJ2-2; CDR3: CASSSHGLAGAVGELFF; DNA: TGTGCCAGCAGCTCTCACGGACTAGCGGGAGCGGTCGGGGAGCTGTTTTTT
size: few; D: TRBD2; V: TRBV9; J: TRBJ2-3; CDR3: CASSSTSDAWDTQYF; DNA: TGTGCCAGCAGTTCTACTAGCGACGCTTGGGATACGCAGTATTTT
size: few; D: -; V: TRBV7-8; J: TRBJ2-3; CDR3: CASSLIGGSSTDTQYF; DNA: TGTGCCAGCAGCTTAATCGGCGGATCTAGCACAGATACGCAGTATTTT
size: few; D: -; V: TRBV10-2; J: TRBJ2-2; CDR3: CASRYTNTGELFF; DNA: TGCGCCAGCAGGTATACGAACACCGGGGAGCTGTTTTTT
size: -; D: TRBD2; V: TRBV29-1; J: TRBJ2-1; CDR3: CSVEIKGTSGSEWDEQFF; DNA: TGCAGCGTTGAGATAAAGGGGACTAGCGGGAGTGAATGGGATGAGCAGTTCTTC
size: -; D: TRBD2; V: TRBV7-2; J: TRBJ2-7; CDR3: CASSISGGGYEQYF; DNA: TGTGCCAGCAGCATAAGCGGGGGGGGCTACGAGCAGTACTTC
size: -; D: -; V: TRBV28; J: TRBJ2-2; CDR3: CASKEFEGGNGELFF; DNA: TGTGCCAGCAAAGAATTCGAGGGAGGTAACGGGGAGCTGTTTTTT
size: -; D: TRBD2; V: TRBV9; J: TRBJ2-7; CDR3: CASSPRTSGSYEQYF; DNA: TGTGCCAGCAGCCCTCGGACTAGCGGGAGTTACGAGCAGTACTTC
size: -; D: TRBD2; V: TRBV4-2; J: TRBJ2-1; CDR3: CASSQDLAGVYNEQFF; DNA: TGTGCCAGCAGCCAAGATTTAGCGGGGGTTTACAATGAGCAGTTCTTC
size: once; D: TRBD1; V: TRBV28; J: TRBJ1-2; CDR3: CASSTGQGARGYTF; DNA: TGTGCCAGCAGCACGGGACAGGGGGCGAGAGGCTACACCTTC
size: -; D: TRBD1; V: TRBV7-9; J: TRBJ2-3; CDR3: CASSSTERYRGLTDTQYF; DNA: TGTGCCAGCAGCTCCACCGAAAGGTACAGGGGCCTCACAGATACGCAGTATTTT
size: -; D: TRBD1; V: TRBV5-1; J: TRBJ1-4; CDR3: CASTLLGQGGGEKLFF; DNA: TGCGCCAGCACCCTTCTCGGACAGGGCGGTGGTGAAAAACTGTTTTTT
size: -; D: TRBD2; V: TRBV30; J: TRBJ2-3; CDR3: CAWSQLAGGNTQYF; DNA: TGTGCCTGGAGTCAACTAGCGGGAGGAAATACGCAGTATTTT
size: -; D: -; V: TRBV6-4; J: TRBJ2-1; CDR3: CASSERVNNEQFF; DNA: TGTGCCAGCAGTGAGAGGGTAAACAATGAGCAGTTCTTC
size: -; D: -; V: TRBV28; J: TRBJ1-3; CDR3: CASHDIGAGNTIYF; DNA: TGTGCCAGTCACGATATTGGAGCTGGAAACACCATATATTTT
size: -; D: -; V: TRBV28; J: TRBJ2-1; CDR3: CASSAYLGGEQFF; DNA: TGTGCCAGCAGCGCGTACCTCGGGGGTGAGCAGTTCTTC
size: -; D: TRBD2; V: TRBV2; J: TRBJ2-4; CDR3: CASRAIAGEAKNIQYF; DNA: TGTGCCAGCAGAGCAATAGCGGGAGAAGCCAAAAACATTCAGTACTTC
size: -; D: -; V: TRBV10-1; J: TRBJ2-7; CDR3: CASSESPFSEQYF; DNA: TGCGCCAGCAGTGAGTCCCCGTTTAGCGAGCAGTACTTC
size: once; D: -; V: TRBV2; J: TRBJ2-2; CDR3: CASRKNQGRTGELFF; DNA: TGTGCCAGCAGGAAGAACCAGGGTCGAACCGGGGAGCTGTTTTTT
size: -; D: -; V: TRBV7-8; J: TRBJ2-3; CDR3: CASSARELAADTQYF; DNA: TGTGCCAGCAGCGCCCGGGAGCTAGCCGCAGATACGCAGTATTTT
size: -; D: -; V: TRBV28; J: TRBJ1-1; CDR3: CASIVSGGGPIF; DNA: TGTGCCAGCATCGTTTCGGGCGGGGGCCCGATATTT
size: -; D: TRBD2; V: TRBV9; J: TRBJ2-1; CDR3: CASSPRASGIYNEQFF; DNA: TGTGCCAGCAGCCCCCGGGCTAGCGGGATCTACAATGAGCAGTTCTTC
size: -; D: -; V: TRBV5-6; J: TRBJ2-5; CDR3: CASSFGTHPSETQYF; DNA: TGTGCCAGCAGCTTCGGGACTCATCCTTCGGAGACCCAGTACTTC
size: -; D: -; V: TRBV19; J: TRBJ2-2; CDR3: CASRGGYNTGELFF; DNA: TGTGCCTCCCGCGGGGGCTACAACACCGGGGAGCTGTTTTTT
size: -; D: TRBD1; V: TRBV23-1; J: TRBJ2-1; CDR3: CAPGQANNEQFF; DNA: TGCGCCCCGGGACAGGCCAACAATGAGCAGTTCTTC
size: -; D: -; V: TRBV19; J: TRBJ1-1; CDR3: CASSIAHTNTEAFF; DNA: TGTGCCAGTAGTATAGCACACACGAACACTGAAGCTTTCTTT
size: few; D: -; V: TRBV10-3; J: TRBJ2-6; CDR3: CAISDPGGANVLTF; DNA: TGTGCCATCAGTGACCCCGGGGGGGCCAACGTCCTGACTTTC
size: -; D: -; V: TRBV6-5; J: TRBJ2-7; CDR3: CASSRDINPHEQYF; DNA: TGTGCCAGCAGCCGGGACATCAACCCACACGAGCAGTACTTC
size: -; D: TRBD1; V: TRBV18; J: TRBJ2-7; CDR3: CASSPRDSYPYEQYF; DNA: TGTGCCAGCTCCCCCCGGGACAGCTATCCCTACGAGCAGTACTTC
size: -; D: TRBD2; V: TRBV7-9; J: TRBJ2-5; CDR3: CSSSWTTGGSGRETQYF; DNA: TGTTCCAGCAGCTGGACGACGGGTGGTAGCGGGAGAGAGACCCAGTACTTC
size: -; D: TRBD2; V: TRBV27; J: TRBJ2-2; CDR3: CASSPQLAGGPGNTGELFF; DNA: TGTGCCAGCAGTCCCCAACTAGCGGGAGGGCCTGGGAACACCGGGGAGCTGTTTTTT
size: -; D: -; V: TRBV6-1; J: TRBJ2-7; CDR3: CASRRDSYEQYF; DNA: TGTGCCAGCAGGCGGGACTCCTACGAGCAGTACTTC
size: -; D: TRBD1; V: TRBV23-1; J: TRBJ1-2; CDR3: CASRGGDRIYGYTF; DNA: TGCGCCAGCAGGGGGGGGGACAGGATCTATGGCTACACCTTC
size: -; D: -; V: TRBV5-6; J: TRBJ2-7; CDR3: CASSPGGSLYEQYF; DNA: TGTGCCAGCAGCCCCGGAGGGTCCCTCTACGAGCAGTACTTC
size: -; D: -; V: TRBV30; J: TRBJ1-1; CDR3: CAWSVLEGETFF; DNA: TGTGCCTGGAGTGTACTCGAGGGGGAGACTTTCTTT
size: -; D: -; V: TRBV27; J: TRBJ2-7; CDR3: CASSQTITYEQYF; DNA: TGTGCCAGCAGCCAGACAATTACCTACGAGCAGTACTTC
size: few; D: -; V: TRBV7-9; J: TRBJ2-2; CDR3: CSSSLARLVRNTGELFF; DNA: TGTTCCAGCAGCTTAGCCCGACTGGTTAGGAACACCGGGGAGCTGTTTTTT
size: -; D: -; V: TRBV9; J: TRBJ2-5; CDR3: CASSVAATLRETQYF; DNA: TGTGCCAGCAGCGTAGCCGCGACGCTGAGGGAGACCCAGTACTTC
size: -; D: TRBD1; V: TRBV6-5; J: TRBJ2-7; CDR3: CASSYLRRGNEQYF; DNA: TGTGCCAGCAGTTACCTACGCAGGGGGAACGAGCAGTACTTC
size: -; D: -; V: TRBV5-8; J: TRBJ2-7; CDR3: CASSLARFRGSYRLQYF; DNA: TGTGCCAGCAGCTTGGCAAGGTTCAGGGGATCTTATCGTCTGCAGTACTTC
size: -; D: -; V: TRBV2; J: TRBJ2-1; CDR3: CASRPWGGEQFF; DNA: TGTGCCAGCAGACCATGGGGCGGTGAGCAGTTCTTC
size: -; D: -; V: TRBV6-5; J: TRBJ1-1; CDR3: CASSRTGQGGTEAFF; DNA: TGTGCCAGCAGCCGCACCGGCCAGGGAGGTACTGAAGCTTTCTTT
size: -; D: TRBD1; V: TRBV5-4; J: TRBJ1-4; CDR3: CASSPAGTGGVSEKLFF; DNA: TGTGCCAGCAGCCCCGCCGGGACAGGGGGCGTGAGTGAAAAACTGTTTTTT
size: once; D: TRBD2; V: TRBV19; J: TRBJ2-7; CDR3: CASSIGLAGGLVDYEQYF; DNA: TGTGCCAGTAGTATCGGTCTAGCGGGAGGTCTCGTGGACTACGAGCAGTACTTC
size: -; D: -; V: TRBV7-9; J: TRBJ1-1; CDR3: CASSLTITEAFF; DNA: TGTGCCAGCAGCTTAACTATCACTGAAGCTTTCTTT